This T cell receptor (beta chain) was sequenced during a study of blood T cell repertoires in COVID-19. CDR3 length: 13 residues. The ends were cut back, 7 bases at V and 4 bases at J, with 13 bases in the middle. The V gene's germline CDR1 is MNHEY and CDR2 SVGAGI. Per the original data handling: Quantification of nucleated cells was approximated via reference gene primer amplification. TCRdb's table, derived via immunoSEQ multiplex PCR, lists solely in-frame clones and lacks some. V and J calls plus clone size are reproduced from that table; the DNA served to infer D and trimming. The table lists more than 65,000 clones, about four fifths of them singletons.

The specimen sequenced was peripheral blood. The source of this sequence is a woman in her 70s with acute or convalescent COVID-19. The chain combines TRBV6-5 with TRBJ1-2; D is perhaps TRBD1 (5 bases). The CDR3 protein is CASNSRTIYGYTF. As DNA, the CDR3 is TGTGCCAGCAACTCACGGACAATCTATGGCTACACCTTC.